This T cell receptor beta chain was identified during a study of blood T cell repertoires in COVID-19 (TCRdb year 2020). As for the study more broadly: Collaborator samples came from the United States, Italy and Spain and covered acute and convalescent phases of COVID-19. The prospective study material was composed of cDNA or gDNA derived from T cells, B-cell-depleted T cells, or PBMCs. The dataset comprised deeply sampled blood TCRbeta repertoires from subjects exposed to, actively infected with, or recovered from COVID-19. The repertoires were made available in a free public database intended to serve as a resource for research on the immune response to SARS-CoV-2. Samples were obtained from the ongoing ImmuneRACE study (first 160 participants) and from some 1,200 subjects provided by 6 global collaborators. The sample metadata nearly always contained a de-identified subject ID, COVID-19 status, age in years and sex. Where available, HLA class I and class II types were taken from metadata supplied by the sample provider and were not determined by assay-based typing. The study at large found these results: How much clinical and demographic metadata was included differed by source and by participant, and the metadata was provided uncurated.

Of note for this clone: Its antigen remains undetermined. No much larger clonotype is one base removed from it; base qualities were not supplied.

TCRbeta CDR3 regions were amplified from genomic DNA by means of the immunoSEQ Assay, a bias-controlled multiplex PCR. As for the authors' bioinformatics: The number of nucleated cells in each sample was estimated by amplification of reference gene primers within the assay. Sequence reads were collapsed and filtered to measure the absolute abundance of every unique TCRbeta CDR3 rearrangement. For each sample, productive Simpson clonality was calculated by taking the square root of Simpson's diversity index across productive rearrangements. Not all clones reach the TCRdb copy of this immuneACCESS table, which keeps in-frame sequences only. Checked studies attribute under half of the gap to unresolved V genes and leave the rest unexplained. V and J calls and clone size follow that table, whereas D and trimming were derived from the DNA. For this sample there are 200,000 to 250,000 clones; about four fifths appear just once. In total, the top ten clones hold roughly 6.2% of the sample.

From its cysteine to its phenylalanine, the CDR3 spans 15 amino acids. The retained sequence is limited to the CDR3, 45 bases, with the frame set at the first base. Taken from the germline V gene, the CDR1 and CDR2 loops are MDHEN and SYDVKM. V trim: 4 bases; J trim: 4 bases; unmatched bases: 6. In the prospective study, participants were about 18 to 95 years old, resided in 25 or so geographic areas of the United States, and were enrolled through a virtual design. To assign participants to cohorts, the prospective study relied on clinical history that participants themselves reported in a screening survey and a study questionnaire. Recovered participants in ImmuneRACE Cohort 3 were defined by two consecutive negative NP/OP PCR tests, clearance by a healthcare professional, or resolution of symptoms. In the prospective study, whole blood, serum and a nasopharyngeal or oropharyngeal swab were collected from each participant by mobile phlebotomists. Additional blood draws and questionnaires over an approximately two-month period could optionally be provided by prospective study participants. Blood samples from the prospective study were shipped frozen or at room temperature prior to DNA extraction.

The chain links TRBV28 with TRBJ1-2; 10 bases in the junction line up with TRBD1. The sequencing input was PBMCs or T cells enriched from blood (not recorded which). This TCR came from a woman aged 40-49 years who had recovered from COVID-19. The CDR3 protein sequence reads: CASSSTGGSGYGYTF. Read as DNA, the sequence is TGTGCCAGCAGTTCGACAGGGGGCTCTGGCTATGGCTACACCTTC.